These 20 T cell receptor beta chains were sequenced from one sample in a study of tumour-infiltrating T cells in Burkitt lymphoma. Using immunoSEQ multiplex PCR, the repertoire was profiled, and TCRdb retains in-frame clones only, with some absent. The sample has some 13,000 clones, around 86% seen once; the top ten hold 1.3% to 1.5%. Sequenced input: tumor tissue. The receptors come from a human donor with diffuse large B-cell lymphoma.

The chain has TRBV7-8 and TRBJ1-2; D ambiguous. The germline CDR1 and CDR2 sequences are SGHVS and FQNEAQ. Between the trimmed V and J ends, which lost 5 bases and 4 bases, there was a span of 11 bases. There are 13 residues in the CDR3. DNA for the CDR3: TGTGCCAGCAGCCTCGCGGCCGGCTATGGCTACACCTTC. It translates to CASSLAAGYGYTF.

This clone was found a few times. The J gene is TRBJ2-7, the V gene TRBV5-5; D tentatively fits TRBD1 or TRBD2 (5 bases each). The CDR3 contains 13 residues. The germline V gene has CDR1 SGHKS and CDR2 YYEKEE (reference sequence). Trimming shortened V by 2 bases and J by 2 bases, and 8 bases separated the two germline ends. CDR3 DNA: TGTGCCAGCAGCTTCACGGGGCCCTACGAGCAGTACTTC. Translating it yields CASSFTGPYEQYF. The whole variable domain, filled in from reference TRBV5-5 and TRBJ2-7, reads DAGVTQSPTHLIKTRGQQVTLRCSPISGHKSVSWYQQVLGQGPQFIFQYYEKEERGRGNFPDRFSARQFPNYSSELNVNALLLGDSALYLCASSFTGPYEQYFGPGTRLTVT.

V usage is TRBV2 and J usage is TRBJ1-4; D uncertain. This CDR3 comprises 13 residues. CDR1 and CDR2 from the germline V gene are SNHLY and FYNNEI. Trimming removed 4 bases at V and 5 bases at J, with 8 bases between. CDR3 DNA: TGTGCCAGCAGTGTGGGCGGGAATGAAAAACTGTTTTTT. The encoded protein is CASSVGGNEKLFF.

The table lists this clone with a count of one. This chain joins TRBV19 and TRBJ2-1; 7 positions agree with TRBD2. The germline gives CDR1 LNHDA, CDR2 SQIVND (reference sequence). The CDR3 loop spans 13 amino acids. V shed 8 bases and J 6 bases; nucleotides not matched to a gene: 7. Written as DNA, the CDR3 is TGTGCCAGTTGTCGCGGGGGAGGCAATGAGCAGTTCTTC. Translating it yields CASCRGGGNEQFF.

The rearrangement joins TRBV6-6 to TRBJ1-1; TRBD1 might be the D (5 bases). CDR3 length equals 16 residues. Germline loops: CDR1 MNHNY, CDR2 SVGAGI (reference sequence). With 2 bases removed from V and 1 base from J, the gap between germline ends came to 14 bases. CDR3 nucleotides: TGTGCCAGCAGTTACAGGCTAACAGGAGAGAACACTGAAGCTTTCTTT. It yields the protein CASSYRLTGENTEAFF.

The V gene is TRBV18, the J gene TRBJ2-5; the D is unclear. The CDR3 is 12 amino acids. The germline V gene encodes CDR1 KGHSH and CDR2 LQKENI. V was clipped by 2 bases and J by 5 bases, with 6 bases between them. The CDR3, as DNA: TGTGCCAGCTCACCAAGTACGGAGACCCAGTACTTC. Protein: CASSPSTETQYF.

This chain links TRBV6-5 with TRBJ2-7; D is tentatively TRBD1 or TRBD2 (5 bases each). Germline-derived CDR1 and CDR2 are MNHEY and SVGAGI. V was pared by 5 bases and J by 3 bases, with 8 bases between. The CDR3 spans 12 residues. In DNA, the CDR3 is TGTGCCAGCAGTGCGAGGGGCTACGAGCAGTACTTC. Its translation is CASSARGYEQYF.

The rearrangement uses TRBV9 and TRBJ2-1; a weak D match, TRBD1 (5 bases). Trimming left V 3 bases short and J 1 base short, with 14 bases between. The germline V gene encodes CDR1 SGDLS and CDR2 YYNGEE. The CDR3 is 16 amino acids. CDR3 loop: CASSARAGISYNEQFF. The CDR3 bases are TGTGCCAGCAGCGCACGAGCAGGGATTTCCTACAATGAGCAGTTCTTC.

In DNA form, the CDR3 reads TGTGCCAGCAGCTTAGCGATCACACCTAACTATGGCTACACCTTC. The encoded protein is CASSLAITPNYGYTF. The chain has TRBV7-2 and TRBJ1-2; D is uncertain. The CDR3 length is 15 residues. Germline CDR1 and CDR2: SGHTA and FQGNSA. V dropped 0 bases and J dropped 0 bases, with 8 bases sitting between them.

The chain uses TRBV18 and TRBJ2-7, with D possibly TRBD2 on 5 matching bases. V lost 0 bases and J 6 bases, leaving 9 bases between the germline ends. The CDR3 runs 13 residues. Germline V gene sequence: CDR1 KGHSH, CDR2 LQKENI. Here the CDR3 DNA reads TGTGCCAGCTCACCACCACTAGACTCCGAGCAGTACTTC. The encoded protein is CASSPPLDSEQYF.

The chain has TRBV29-1 and TRBJ2-1; D gene uncertain. The germline V gene has CDR1 SQVTM and CDR2 ANQGSEA. Trimming cost V 2 bases and J 6 bases, with 14 bases left between them. The CDR3 totals 14 residues. CDR3 nucleotide sequence: TGCAGCGTTGAACAACCCGGGCCTAGCAATGAGCAGTTCTTC. It translates to CSVEQPGPSNEQFF.

The chain carries TRBV2 and TRBJ2-7; a weak D match, TRBD2 (5 bases). The CDR3 consists of 17 residues. CDR1 and CDR2 from the germline V gene are SNHLY and FYNNEI. Trimming pared 1 base from V and 3 bases from J, leaving 19 bases between. CDR3 coding DNA: TGTGCCAGCAGTGAAGTCAATCGAGGACTCGAGTTCTACGAGCAGTACTTC. Its protein is CASSEVNRGLEFYEQYF.

CDR3: CASSYVAGVYEQYF. For the CDR3, the DNA is TGTGCCAGTAGTTACGTAGCGGGAGTCTACGAGCAGTACTTC. This sequence joins TRBV19 and TRBJ2-7; 9 positions agree with TRBD2. The germline CDR1 and CDR2 sequences are LNHDA and SQIVND (reference sequence). The CDR3 runs 14 residues. Unmatched junction bases numbered 5, after V lost 5 bases and J lost 3 bases.

The chain employs TRBV14 and TRBJ2-1; D gene uncertain. V was cut by 1 base and J by 3 bases, with 1 base left in between. Germline values: CDR1 SGHDN, CDR2 FVKESK. This CDR3 is built from 12 residues. In nucleotides, the CDR3 is TGTGCCAGCAGCCAAGGCTACAATGAGCAGTTCTTC. As protein: CASSQGYNEQFF. The variable domain in full, with the rest retrieved from reference TRBV14 and TRBJ2-1, is EAGVTQFPSHSVIEKGQTVTLRCDPISGHDNLYWYRRVMGKEIKFLLHFVKESKQDESGMPNNRFLAERTGGTYSTLKVQPAELEDSGVYFCASSQGYNEQFFGPGTRLTVL.

Points on this clone: Other DNA sequences within the sample encode an identical CDR3. The rearrangement joins TRBV20-1 to TRBJ2-1; D is ambiguous. V lost 5 bases to trimming and J lost 4 bases, with 3 bases between them. The germline V gene has CDR1 DFQATT and CDR2 SNEGSKA (reference sequence). The length of the CDR3 is 10 residues. CDR3 residues: CSAAYNEQFF. Written as DNA, the CDR3 is TGCAGTGCTGCATACAATGAGCAGTTCTTC.

The rearrangement links TRBV21-1 to TRBJ2-3; no DNA check was done on the table's D call, TRBD2. TRBV21-1 is a listed pseudogene. The CDR3 runs to 15 residues. CDR3 region: CASSKSLRGTDTQYF. The CDR3, as DNA: TGTGCCAGCAGCAAATCCCTGCGGGGCACAGATACGCAGTATTTT.

The rearrangement joins TRBV27 to TRBJ1-6; 7 bases match TRBD1. J was trimmed by 5 bases and V by 5 bases; bases with no gene match: 6. The germline gives CDR1 MNHEY, CDR2 SMNVEV (reference sequence). This CDR3 spans 15 amino acids. This CDR3 reads CASSPRQGNNSPLHF. Here the CDR3 DNA reads TGTGCCAGCAGTCCCCGACAGGGAAATAATTCACCCCTCCACTTT.

This clone was recorded only once. The rearrangement links TRBV6-5 to TRBJ2-5; D is ambiguous. Trimming shortened V by 2 bases and J by 2 bases, and 15 bases separated the two germline ends. Germline V CDR1 and CDR2: MNHEY, SVGAGI. CDR3 length: 16 amino acids. CDR3 sequence (DNA): TGTGCCAGCAGTTACCAGGACCCCCGAAATCAAGAGACCCAGTACTTC. This gives the protein CASSYQDPRNQETQYF.

The J gene is TRBJ2-1, the V gene TRBV6-6, with 8 bases fitting TRBD2. This CDR3 has 16 residues. V was clipped by 6 bases and J by 0 bases; unmatched bases: 7. The germline CDR1 and CDR2 sequences are MNHNY and SVGAGI (reference sequence). The CDR3 DNA sequence: TGTGCCAGCAGAGGACTAGCTCAGAGCTCCTACAATGAGCAGTTCTTC. Amino acids: CASRGLAQSSYNEQFF.

This clone is a singleton in its sample. The chain joins TRBV2 to TRBJ2-1; D perhaps matches TRBD2 (6 bases). V shed 2 bases and J shed 9 bases, with 8 bases lying between them. This CDR3 comprises 12 residues. Germline-derived CDR1 and CDR2 are SNHLY and FYNNEI. CDR3 sequence (DNA): TGTGCCAGCAGTGAATCGGGAGTTGAGCAGTTCTTC. Its protein product is CASSESGVEQFF. Filled out from reference TRBV2 and TRBJ2-1, the complete variable domain reads EPEVTQTPSHQVTQMGQEVILRCVPISNHLYFYWYRQILGQKVEFLVSFYNNEISEKSEIFDDQFSVERPDGSNFTLKIRSTKLEDSAMYFCASSESGVEQFFGPGTRLTVL.